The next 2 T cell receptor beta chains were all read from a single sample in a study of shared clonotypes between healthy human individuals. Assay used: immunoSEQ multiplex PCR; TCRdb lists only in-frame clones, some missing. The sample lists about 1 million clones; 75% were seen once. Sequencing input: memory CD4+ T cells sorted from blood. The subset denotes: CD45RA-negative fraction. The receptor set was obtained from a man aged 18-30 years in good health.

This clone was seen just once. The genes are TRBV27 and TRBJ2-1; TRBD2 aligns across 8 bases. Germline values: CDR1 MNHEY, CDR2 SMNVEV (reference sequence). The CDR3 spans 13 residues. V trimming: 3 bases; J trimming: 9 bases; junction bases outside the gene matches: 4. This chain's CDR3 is CASSLVGTSEQFF. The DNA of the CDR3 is TGTGCCAGCAGTTTGGTTGGGACTAGTGAGCAGTTCTTC.

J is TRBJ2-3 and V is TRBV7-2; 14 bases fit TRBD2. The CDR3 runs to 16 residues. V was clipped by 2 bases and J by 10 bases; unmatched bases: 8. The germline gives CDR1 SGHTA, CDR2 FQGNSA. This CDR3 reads CASSLFLGTSGGSQYF. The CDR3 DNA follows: TGTGCCAGCAGCTTATTTTTGGGGACTAGCGGGGGATCGCAGTATTTT.